The 27 T cell receptor beta chains below come from one sample, sequenced in a study of blood T cell repertoires in COVID-19. Assay: immunoSEQ multiplex PCR; the TCRdb copy retains only in-frame clones and omits some. The data show about 150,000 clones, roughly 87% seen once. The material sequenced was peripheral blood. The receptor source for this set is a woman in her sixties with active or convalescent COVID-19.

The CDR3 sequence is CASSIDHGRGLPEAFF. The CDR3 bases are TGTGCCAGTAGTATAGATCACGGCAGGGGGCTCCCTGAAGCTTTCTTT. V and J are TRBV19 and TRBJ1-1; 8 nucleotides match TRBD1. Germline V gene data show CDR1 as LNHDA and CDR2 as SQIVND (reference sequence). This CDR3 region has 16 residues. The V gene end was trimmed by 0 bases and the J gene end by 6 bases; junction bases not matched to a gene: 9.

V and J are TRBV11-2 and TRBJ2-2, with TRBD2 matching over 8 bases. The germline CDR1 and CDR2 sequences are SGHAT and FQNNGV. The trim removed 6 bases at V and 4 bases at J, leaving 4 bases unmatched. This CDR3 region has 14 residues. CDR3 DNA sequence: TGTGCCAGCAGACCCAGCGGGGGCACCGGGGAGCTGTTTTTT. Amino acid sequence: CASRPSGGTGELFF.

This clone has a count of ten or more. V usage is TRBV3-1 (or the pseudogene TRBV3-2) and J usage is TRBJ2-1, with no clear D. Germline CDR1 reads LGHDT; CDR2 reads YNNKEL (reference sequence). With 5 bases removed from V and 5 bases from J, the gap between germline ends came to 16 bases. This CDR3 spans 15 amino acids. The CDR3 spells CASSSGLESNNEQFF. CDR3 bases: TGTGCCAGCAGCTCAGGCCTCGAATCCAACAATGAGCAGTTCTTC.

With respect to this clone: The same CDR3 is also encoded by other DNA sequences in this sample. The chain couples TRBV12-3 or TRBV12-4 to TRBJ1-5, with D perhaps TRBD1 (6 bases). The V gene lost 6 bases and the J gene lost 4 bases, with 10 bases spanning the gap. The CDR3 sequence is 13 residues long. CDR3 bases: TGTGCCAGCAGCCTAGGACAGAATCAGCCCCAGCATTTT. Residues: CASSLGQNQPQHF.

J is TRBJ1-2 and V is TRBV5-1; TRBD1 matches at 10 bases. The CDR3 is made up of 17 amino acids. V was clipped by 4 bases and J by 4 bases; unmatched bases: 13. Germline V lookup: CDR1 SGHRS, CDR2 YFSETQ. The CDR3 here is CASSPGTGAPLLYGYTF. Written as DNA, the CDR3 is TGCGCCAGCAGCCCGGGGACAGGGGCCCCCCTACTCTATGGCTACACCTTC.

In nucleotides, the CDR3 is TGTGCCAGCAGTGAACAGGGGTACGAGCAGTACTTC. Translating gives CASSEQGYEQYF. This chain links TRBV2 with TRBJ2-7; D perhaps matches TRBD1 (6 bases). Trimming removed 2 bases at V and 4 bases at J, with 6 bases between. Germline V gene sequence: CDR1 SNHLY, CDR2 FYNNEI. The CDR3 has 12 amino acids.

The chain links TRBV9 to TRBJ2-3, with a weak D call TRBD1 (6 bases). V was pared by 2 bases and J by 2 bases, with 18 bases between. CDR1 and CDR2 (germline): SGDLS, YYNGEE. The CDR3 extends over 17 amino acids. The DNA of the CDR3 is TGTGCCAGCAGCGTCCAAACAGGGCGTAGGGACACAGATACGCAGTATTTT. This gives the protein CASSVQTGRRDTDTQYF.

The V call is TRBV7-8, the J call TRBJ2-7; 7 bases line up with TRBD2. This CDR3 spans 17 amino acids. V lost 1 base, J lost 0 bases, and 9 bases stayed unmatched. Germline-derived CDR1 and CDR2 are SGHVS and FQNEAQ. The CDR3 coding sequence is TGTGCCAGCAGCTTAGAATGGCGGGGGACGAGCTCCTACGAGCAGTACTTC. Protein sequence: CASSLEWRGTSSYEQYF.

The J gene is TRBJ1-1, the V gene TRBV29-1; D uncertain. The CDR3 spans 13 residues. Germline CDR1 is SQVTM and CDR2 is ANQGSEA. Between the trimmed V and J ends, which lost 2 bases and 0 bases, there was a span of 7 bases. CDR3 sequence reads: CSVEKELNTEAFF. CDR3 bases: TGCAGCGTTGAAAAAGAGTTGAACACTGAAGCTTTCTTT.

The table lists this clone with a few counts. The rearrangement uses TRBV6-1 and TRBJ1-5; 7 nucleotides align to TRBD1. Trimming removed 0 bases from V and 2 bases from J; junction bases left unmatched: 4. Looked up from germline, CDR1 is MNHNS and CDR2 is SASEGT. This CDR3 contains 16 residues. The CDR3 sequence is CASSEATGVGNQPQHF. CDR3 coding DNA: TGTGCCAGCAGTGAAGCAACAGGGGTTGGCAATCAGCCCCAGCATTTT.

The chain carries TRBV7-9 and TRBJ1-1; D gene unclear. The V end lost 1 base, the J end lost 1 base, and 7 bases lay between the germline ends. Germline V gene sequence: CDR1 SEHNR, CDR2 FQNEAQ (reference sequence). This CDR3 is 14 amino acids long. CDR3 bases: TGTGCCAGCAGCTTAGGAGGGAGGAACACTGAAGCTTTCTTT. Translated, it gives CASSLGGRNTEAFF.

The chain combines TRBV4-1 with TRBJ2-7; 8 bases match TRBD1. This CDR3 is built from 18 residues. J was trimmed by 3 bases and V by 0 bases; bases with no gene match: 13. CDR1 and CDR2 (germline): MGHRA, YSYEKL. CDR3 bases: TGCGCCAGCAGCCAAGATCACCGACAGGGGCTTTTAAACTACGAGCAGTACTTC. It translates to CASSQDHRQGLLNYEQYF.

This clone was seen just once. J is TRBJ2-1 and V is TRBV7-9; TRBD2 is a possible D gene (6 bases). The CDR3 is 19 amino acids. V lost 2 bases to trimming and J lost 1 base, with 21 bases between them. Germline CDR1 reads SEHNR; CDR2 reads FQNEAQ (reference sequence). CDR3 residues: CASSLRSLGRGRSYNEQFF. In DNA form, the CDR3 reads TGTGCCAGCAGCTTACGATCTCTAGGACGGGGGAGATCCTACAATGAGCAGTTCTTC.

This chain connects TRBV7-2 to TRBJ2-1, with a possible D match to TRBD1 (5 bases). The V and J ends lost 1 base and 12 bases respectively, with 19 bases between them. CDR3 length: 15 residues. Germline V gene sequence: CDR1 SGHTA, CDR2 FQGNSA. The CDR3 DNA reads as TGTGCCAGCAGCTTAGGTGGGGCAGCAACGCAGGGGCAGTTCTTC. It encodes CASSLGGAATQGQFF.

This clone was seen more than once but under ten times. Here the CDR3 DNA reads TGTGCCAGCAGCTTAATGCCAGGGTTCGGCCAAGAGACCCAGTACTTC. This codes for CASSLMPGFGQETQYF. The chain recombines TRBV7-2 with TRBJ2-5; tentative D call: TRBD1 (5 bases). CDR3 length: 16 residues. Looked up from germline, CDR1 is SGHTA and CDR2 is FQGNSA. V lost 2 bases to trimming and J lost 1 base, with 14 bases between them.

The chain carries TRBV2 and TRBJ1-1, with 8 bases that match TRBD1. The CDR3 spans 12 residues. The ends lost 8 bases at V and 11 bases at J; junction bases unmatched: 10. The V gene's germline CDR1 is SNHLY and CDR2 FYNNEI. This chain's CDR3 is CASGGQGLTAFF. CDR3 bases: TGTGCCAGCGGCGGACAGGGTTTAACGGCTTTCTTT.

The CDR3 loop reads CAWRSPGTGNYEQYF. The CDR3 DNA reads as TGTGCCTGGAGATCCCCCGGGACAGGTAATTACGAGCAGTACTTC. V usage is TRBV30 and J usage is TRBJ2-7; 8 positions match TRBD1. J was trimmed by 4 bases and V by 3 bases; bases with no gene match: 11. This CDR3 is built from 15 residues. Germline values: CDR1 GTSNPN, CDR2 SVGIG (reference sequence).

V gene TRBV7-2 combines with J gene TRBJ1-2, with a tentative D call TRBD1 (5 bases). V gave up 1 base and J gave up 5 bases, with 17 bases separating them. The CDR3 sequence is 16 residues long. Germline-derived CDR1 and CDR2 are SGHTA and FQGNSA. The DNA for the CDR3 is TGTGCCAGCAGCTTAGTCCGGAGGGGCGGGAGTTATGGCTACACCTTC. This gives the protein CASSLVRRGGSYGYTF.

This rearrangement joins TRBV27 to TRBJ1-6; 7 nucleotides agree with TRBD1. The CDR3 consists of 15 residues. CDR1 is MNHEY, CDR2 SMNVEV, per germline (reference sequence). V trimming: 0 bases; J trimming: 10 bases; junction bases outside the gene matches: 6. The CDR3 is CASSLSATGESPLHF. Here the CDR3 DNA reads TGTGCCAGCAGTTTATCAGCCACAGGGGAATCACCCCTCCACTTT.

This chain links TRBV5-1 with TRBJ2-2, with D maybe TRBD1 (6 bases). CDR3 length: 16 residues. Germline assignment: CDR1 SGHRS and CDR2 YFSETQ. Trimming removed 4 bases at V and 0 bases at J, with 13 bases between. CDR3 in amino acids: CASSRNRAANTGELFF. Written as DNA, the CDR3 is TGCGCCAGCAGCCGGAACAGGGCAGCGAACACCGGGGAGCTGTTTTTT. The full variable domain, with the rest looked up from reference TRBV5-1 and TRBJ2-2, is KAGVTQTPRYLIKTRGQQVTLSCSPISGHRSVSWYQQTPGQGLQFLFEYFSETQRNKGNFPGRFSGRQFSNSRSEMNVSTLELGDSALYLCASSRNRAANTGELFFGEGSRLTVL.

This chain joins TRBV2 and TRBJ2-5; 12 bases match TRBD2. The V gene's germline CDR1 is SNHLY and CDR2 FYNNEI. The CDR3 has 15 residues. With 7 bases clipped from V and 5 bases from J, the junction kept 8 bases outside the gene matches. The CDR3 here is CASKPSGGARETQYF. CDR3 coding DNA: TGTGCCAGCAAGCCTAGCGGGGGGGCCAGGGAGACCCAGTACTTC.

The V call is TRBV19, the J call TRBJ1-1; D is uncertain. From germline, CDR1 is LNHDA and CDR2 SQIVND (reference sequence). The CDR3 contains 13 residues. Deletions cut 5 bases from V and 1 base from J, with 8 bases between. The CDR3 loop is CASSYAGNTEAFF. Here the CDR3 DNA reads TGTGCCAGTAGTTACGCCGGGAACACTGAAGCTTTCTTT.

The chain uses TRBV19 and TRBJ1-6, with TRBD1 identical over 12 bases. CDR3 size: 15 residues. Germline lookup yields CDR1 LNHDA and CDR2 SQIVND (reference sequence). After removal of 5 bases from V and 10 bases from J, the junction contained 6 bases not matched to a gene. This CDR3 reads CASSPPGQGASPLHF. The DNA of the CDR3 is TGTGCCAGTAGTCCTCCGGGACAGGGGGCATCACCCCTCCACTTT.

This chain links TRBV28 with TRBJ2-7; D not certain. V lost 5 bases, J lost 9 bases, and 17 bases lay in between. This CDR3 region has 13 residues. Germline V gene sequence: CDR1 MDHEN, CDR2 SYDVKM. The CDR3 region has the DNA TGTGCCAGCAGTCTCCCCCCAGGCCTGGGGCAGTACTTC. It encodes CASSLPPGLGQYF.

This rearrangement joins TRBV29-1 to TRBJ1-1; unclear D gene. This CDR3 spans 11 amino acids. Trimming took off 8 bases at V and 5 bases at J, with 12 bases between the two ends. Looked up from germline, CDR1 is SQVTM and CDR2 is ANQGSEA. CDR3 DNA: TGCAGCCTTAGGGAGGAAACTGAAGCTTTCTTT. This encodes CSLREETEAFF.

In its sample, this clone was seen once. The chain carries TRBV24-1 and TRBJ2-5; D is undetermined. The CDR3 runs 13 residues. V shed 5 bases and J shed 3 bases, with 9 bases lying between them. Looked up from germline, CDR1 is KGHDR and CDR2 is SFDVKD. CDR3 sequence reads: CATSGSAEETQYF. The CDR3 DNA reads TGTGCCACCAGTGGGTCTGCGGAAGAGACCCAGTACTTC.

The chain uses TRBV6-2 or TRBV6-3 and TRBJ1-5; 12 bases are shared with TRBD1. In germline, CDR1 is MNHEY, CDR2 SVGEGT. The CDR3 runs to 19 residues. V trimming: 2 bases; J trimming: 6 bases; junction bases outside the gene matches: 14. CDR3 protein: CASSYTMGDRGPWGQPQHF. The CDR3 nucleotides read TGTGCCAGCAGTTACACGATGGGGGACAGGGGGCCGTGGGGTCAGCCCCAGCATTTT.